Below, 6 T cell receptor beta chains from the same sample are listed, as sequenced in a study of T-cell memory formation after mild COVID-19. Using its own MiXCR run on the 5' RACE reads, TCRdb lists one record per CDR3 protein. The repertoire holds 550,000 to 700,000 distinct CDR3 sequences, with around 15% as singletons. Sequenced sample: PBMCs or a T cell subset sorted from them (not recorded which). These receptors were obtained from an adult woman who had mild COVID-19 (a few samples of this study predate the infection). Cell type and time point are not known.

This clonotype was seen a handful of times. The CDR3 nucleotides read TGTGCCAGCAGCTTGTCCCGGGACAGCCCCACTGAAGCTTTCTTT. Protein: CASSLSRDSPTEAFF. The V and J genes are TRBV7-3 and TRBJ1-1, with TRBD1 matching over 7 bases. V gave up 3 bases and J gave up 4 bases; unmatched junction bases: 8. Germline assignment: CDR1 SGHTA and CDR2 FQGTGA. The CDR3 loop spans 15 amino acids.

This sequence joins TRBV20-1 and TRBJ2-3; 8 positions agree with TRBD2. Germline values: CDR1 DFQATT, CDR2 SNEGSKA (reference sequence). The CDR3 runs 16 residues. With V trimmed by 3 bases and J by 0 bases, 8 bases remained unmatched. This chain's CDR3 is CSASSPGGSSTDTQYF. The CDR3 nucleotides read TGCAGTGCTAGCAGTCCGGGAGGGTCTAGCACAGATACGCAGTATTTT.

This clonotype has a count of ten or more. V is TRBV27 and J is TRBJ1-6, with a weak D call TRBD1 (6 bases). V shed 2 bases and J shed 0 bases, with 14 bases lying between them. CDR1 and CDR2 (germline): MNHEY, SMNVEV (reference sequence). This CDR3 is 18 amino acids long. The CDR3 DNA sequence: TGTGCCAGCAGTTTAACCGGGACATCAAACTCCTATAATTCACCCCTCCACTTT. Translated: CASSLTGTSNSYNSPLHF.

The chain joins TRBV6-1 to TRBJ2-1; 11 nucleotides line up with TRBD2. There are 14 residues in the CDR3. Unmatched junction bases numbered 3, after V lost 1 base and J lost 10 bases. Germline V gives CDR1 MNHNS, CDR2 SASEGT. The CDR3 DNA reads as TGTGCCAGCAGTGAAGGTAGCGGGGGGGCGGAGCAGTTCTTC. Protein product: CASSEGSGGAEQFF.

The rearrangement links TRBV7-9 to TRBJ2-5; D not certain. The CDR3 runs 12 residues. Germline V lookup: CDR1 SEHNR, CDR2 FQNEAQ (reference sequence). The V end was cut by 1 base, the J end by 3 bases, with 3 bases between. CDR3 in amino acids: CASSLGKETQYF. As DNA, the CDR3 is TGTGCCAGCAGCTTAGGCAAAGAGACCCAGTACTTC.

This clonotype was seen a few times. The CDR3 spells CASSSMGGVQETQYF. DNA of the CDR3: TGTGCCAGCAGCTCCATGGGCGGGGTCCAAGAGACCCAGTACTTC. The V gene is TRBV13, the J gene TRBJ2-5; tentative D call: TRBD2 (6 bases). The CDR3 contains 15 residues. Per the germline V gene, CDR1 is PRHDT and CDR2 is FYEKMQ (reference sequence). Trimming shortened V by 4 bases and J by 1 base, and 13 bases separated the two germline ends.